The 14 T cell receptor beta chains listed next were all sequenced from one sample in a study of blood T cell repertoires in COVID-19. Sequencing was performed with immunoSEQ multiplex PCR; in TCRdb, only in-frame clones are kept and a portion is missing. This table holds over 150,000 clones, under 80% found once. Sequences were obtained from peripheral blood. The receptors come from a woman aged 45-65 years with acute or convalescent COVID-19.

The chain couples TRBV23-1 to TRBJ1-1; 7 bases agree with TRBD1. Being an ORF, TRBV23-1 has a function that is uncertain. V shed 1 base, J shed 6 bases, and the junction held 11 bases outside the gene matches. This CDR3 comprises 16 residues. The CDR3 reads CASSQLAGGMVPEAFF. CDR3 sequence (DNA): TGCGCCAGCAGTCAATTGGCAGGGGGTATGGTACCTGAAGCTTTCTTT.

CDR3 loop: CASSPDRALYEQYF. The CDR3 nucleotides read TGTGCCAGCAGTCCGGACAGGGCACTCTACGAGCAGTACTTC. The chain carries TRBV28 and TRBJ2-7; 8 nucleotides agree with TRBD1. CDR1 MDHEN and CDR2 SYDVKM come from the germline V gene. Losses at the gene ends were 5 bases for V and 3 bases for J; bases not matched to a gene: 6. The CDR3 is 14 residues long.

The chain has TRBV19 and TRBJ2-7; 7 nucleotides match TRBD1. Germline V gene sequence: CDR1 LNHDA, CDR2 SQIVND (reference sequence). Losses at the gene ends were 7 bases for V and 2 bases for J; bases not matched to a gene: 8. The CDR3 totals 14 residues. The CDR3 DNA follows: TGTGCCAGTACCCCCCGGGACAGACCCTACGAGCAGTACTTC. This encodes CASTPRDRPYEQYF.

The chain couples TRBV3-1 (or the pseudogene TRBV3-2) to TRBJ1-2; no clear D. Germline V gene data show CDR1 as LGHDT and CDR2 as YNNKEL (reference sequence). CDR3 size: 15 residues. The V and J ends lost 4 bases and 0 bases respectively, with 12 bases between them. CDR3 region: CASSLTLLANYGYTF. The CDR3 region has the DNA TGTGCCAGCAGCCTGACATTGTTAGCTAACTATGGCTACACCTTC.

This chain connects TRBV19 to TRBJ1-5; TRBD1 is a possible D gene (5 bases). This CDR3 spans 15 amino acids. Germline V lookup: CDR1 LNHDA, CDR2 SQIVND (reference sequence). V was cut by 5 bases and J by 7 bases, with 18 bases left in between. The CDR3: CASSPQGGVRQPQHF. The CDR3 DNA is TGTGCCAGTAGTCCCCAGGGTGGGGTGAGACAGCCCCAGCATTTT.

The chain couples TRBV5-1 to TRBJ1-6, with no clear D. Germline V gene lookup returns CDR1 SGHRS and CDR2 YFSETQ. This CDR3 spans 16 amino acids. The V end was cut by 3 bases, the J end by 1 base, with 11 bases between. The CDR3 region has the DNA TGCGCCAGCAGCTCACTCCCGGGATCCTATAATTCACCCCTCCACTTT. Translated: CASSSLPGSYNSPLHF.

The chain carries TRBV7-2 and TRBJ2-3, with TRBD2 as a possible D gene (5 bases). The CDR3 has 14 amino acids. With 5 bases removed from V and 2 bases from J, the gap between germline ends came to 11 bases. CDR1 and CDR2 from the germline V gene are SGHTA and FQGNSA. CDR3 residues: CASSPRRDTDTQYF. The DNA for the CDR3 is TGTGCCAGCAGCCCACGACGGGACACAGATACGCAGTATTTT.

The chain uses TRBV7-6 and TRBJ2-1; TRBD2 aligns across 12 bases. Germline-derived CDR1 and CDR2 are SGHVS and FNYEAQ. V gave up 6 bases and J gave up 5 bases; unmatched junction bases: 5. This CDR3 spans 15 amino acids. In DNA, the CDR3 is TGTGCCAGCAGTTCTCTAGCGGGAGGGAACAATGAGCAGTTCTTC. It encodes CASSSLAGGNNEQFF.

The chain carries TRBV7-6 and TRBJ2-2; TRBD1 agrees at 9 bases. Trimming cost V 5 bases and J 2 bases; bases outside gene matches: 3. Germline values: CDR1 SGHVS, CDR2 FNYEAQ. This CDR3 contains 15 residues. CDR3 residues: CASSGDRVNTGELFF. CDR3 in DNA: TGTGCCAGCAGCGGGGACAGGGTAAACACCGGGGAGCTGTTTTTT.

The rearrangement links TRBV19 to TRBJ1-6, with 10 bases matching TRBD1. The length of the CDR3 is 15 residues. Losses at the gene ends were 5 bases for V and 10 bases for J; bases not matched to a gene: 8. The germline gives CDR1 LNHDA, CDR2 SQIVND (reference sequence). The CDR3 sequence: CASSFGTGVMSPLHF. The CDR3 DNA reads TGTGCCAGTAGTTTCGGGACAGGGGTTATGTCACCCCTCCACTTT.

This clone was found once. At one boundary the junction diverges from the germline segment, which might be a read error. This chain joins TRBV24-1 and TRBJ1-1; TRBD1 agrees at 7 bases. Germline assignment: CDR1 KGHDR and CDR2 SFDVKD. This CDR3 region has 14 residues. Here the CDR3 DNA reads TGTACCACGGTGACATCAGGGGGAACGGATGAAGCTTTCTTT. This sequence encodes CTTVTSGGTDEAFF.

CDR3 residues: CASGRQRANTEAFF. For the CDR3, the DNA is TGTGCCAGCGGCCGACAGAGAGCGAACACTGAAGCTTTCTTT. The chain joins TRBV2 to TRBJ1-1; TRBD1 might be the D (5 bases). Germline loops: CDR1 SNHLY, CDR2 FYNNEI. CDR3 length: 14 amino acids. Trimming took off 8 bases at V and 1 base at J, with 14 bases between the two ends.

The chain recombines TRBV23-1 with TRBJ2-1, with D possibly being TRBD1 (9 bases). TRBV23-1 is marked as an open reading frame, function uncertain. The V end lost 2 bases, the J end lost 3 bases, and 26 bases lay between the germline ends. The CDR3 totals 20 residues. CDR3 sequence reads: CASSQRGGQGSFRHYNEQFF. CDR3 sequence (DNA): TGCGCCAGCAGTCAACGGGGGGGACAGGGCTCGTTTCGACACTACAATGAGCAGTTCTTC.

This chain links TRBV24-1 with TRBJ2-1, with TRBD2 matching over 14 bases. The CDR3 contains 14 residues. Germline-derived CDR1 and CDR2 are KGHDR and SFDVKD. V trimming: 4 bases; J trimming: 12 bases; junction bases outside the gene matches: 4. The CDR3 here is CATSDPTSGRGQFF. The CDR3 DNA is TGTGCCACCAGTGACCCGACTAGCGGGAGGGGGCAGTTCTTC.